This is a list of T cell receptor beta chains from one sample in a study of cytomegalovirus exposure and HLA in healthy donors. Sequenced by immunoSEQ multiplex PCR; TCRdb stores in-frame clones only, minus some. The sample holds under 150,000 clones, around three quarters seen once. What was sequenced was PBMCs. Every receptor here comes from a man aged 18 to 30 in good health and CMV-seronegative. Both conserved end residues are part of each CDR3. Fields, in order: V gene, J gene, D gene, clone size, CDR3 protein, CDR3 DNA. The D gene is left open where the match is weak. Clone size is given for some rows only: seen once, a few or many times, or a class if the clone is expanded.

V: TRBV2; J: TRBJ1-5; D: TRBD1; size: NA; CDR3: CASRGDRLSNQPQHF; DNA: TGTGCCAGCAGAGGGGACAGGCTGAGCAATCAGCCCCAGCATTTT
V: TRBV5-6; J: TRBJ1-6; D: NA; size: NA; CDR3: CASSADNRINSPLHF; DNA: TGTGCCAGCAGCGCGGACAACCGAATTAATTCACCCCTCCACTTT
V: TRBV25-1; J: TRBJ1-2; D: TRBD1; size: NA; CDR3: CASSDRDRDLGYTF; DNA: TGTGCCAGCAGTGATCGTGACAGGGACCTTGGCTACACCTTC
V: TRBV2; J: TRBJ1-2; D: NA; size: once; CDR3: CASSAIPISNYGYTF; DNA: TGTGCCAGCAGTGCTATCCCCATCTCGAACTATGGCTACACCTTC
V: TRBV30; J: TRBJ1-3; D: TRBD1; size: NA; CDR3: CAWRTGSSNTIYF; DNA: TGTGCCTGGAGGACAGGGAGTAGCAACACCATATATTTT
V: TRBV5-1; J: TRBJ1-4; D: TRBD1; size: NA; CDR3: CASSLRQGTNEKLFF; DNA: TGCGCCAGCAGCCTCCGACAGGGCACTAATGAAAAACTGTTTTTT
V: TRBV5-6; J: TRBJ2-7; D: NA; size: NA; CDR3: CASSLGALAGKVQTYEQYF; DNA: TGTGCCAGCAGCTTGGGAGCGTTAGCAGGGAAGGTTCAAACCTACGAGCAGTACTTC
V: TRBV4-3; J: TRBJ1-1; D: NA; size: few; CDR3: CASSQGALWRTEAFF; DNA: TGCGCCAGCAGCCAAGGAGCACTATGGAGGACTGAAGCTTTCTTT
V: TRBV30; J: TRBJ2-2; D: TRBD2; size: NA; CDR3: CAWNGLVSGELFF; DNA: TGTGCCTGGAATGGACTAGTTTCCGGGGAGCTGTTTTTT
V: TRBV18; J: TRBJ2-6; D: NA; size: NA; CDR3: CASSPLARSGANVLTF; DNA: TGTGCCAGCTCACCACTGGCAAGATCTGGGGCCAACGTCCTGACTTTC
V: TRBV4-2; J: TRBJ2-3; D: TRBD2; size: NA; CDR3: CASHSGEPTDTQYF; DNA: TGTGCCAGCCATAGCGGGGAACCCACAGATACGCAGTATTTT
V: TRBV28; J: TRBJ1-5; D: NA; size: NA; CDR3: CASSLLQRRNQPQHF; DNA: TGTGCCAGCAGTTTGCTCCAACGGAGGAATCAGCCCCAGCATTTT
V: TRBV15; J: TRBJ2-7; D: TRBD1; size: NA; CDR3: CATSSAFRDRASYEQYF; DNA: TGTGCCACCAGCAGCGCCTTCCGGGACAGGGCGTCCTACGAGCAGTACTTC
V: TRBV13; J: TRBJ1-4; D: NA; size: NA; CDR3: CASSLGFTGLELFF; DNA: TGTGCCAGCAGCTTGGGCTTCACAGGGTTGGAACTGTTTTTT
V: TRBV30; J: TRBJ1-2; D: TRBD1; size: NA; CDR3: CAWRTQGSRRGYTF; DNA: TGTGCCTGGAGGACACAGGGGAGTCGTCGGGGCTACACCTTC
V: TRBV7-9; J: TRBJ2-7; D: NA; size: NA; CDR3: CASSLGVGGQYF; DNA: TGTGCCAGCAGCTTAGGGGTAGGGGGGCAGTACTTC
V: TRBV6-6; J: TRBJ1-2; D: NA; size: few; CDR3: CASSIAGESHYGYTF; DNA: TGTGCCAGCAGTATCGCAGGGGAATCACACTATGGCTACACCTTC
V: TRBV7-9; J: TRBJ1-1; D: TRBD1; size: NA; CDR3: CSSSLDRDTEAFF; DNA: TGTTCCAGCAGCCTGGACAGGGACACTGAAGCTTTCTTT
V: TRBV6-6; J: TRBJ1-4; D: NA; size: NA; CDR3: CASTPRPGAGEKLFF; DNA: TGTGCCAGCACCCCACGCCCCGGGGCGGGGGAAAAACTGTTTTTT
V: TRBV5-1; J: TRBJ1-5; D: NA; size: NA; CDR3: CASLGRDQPQHF; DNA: TGCGCCAGCCTGGGGAGAGATCAGCCCCAGCATTTT
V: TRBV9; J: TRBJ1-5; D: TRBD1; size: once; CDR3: CASSTRELGTGENQPQHF; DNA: TGTGCCAGCAGCACTAGGGAACTTGGGACAGGAGAAAATCAGCCCCAGCATTTT
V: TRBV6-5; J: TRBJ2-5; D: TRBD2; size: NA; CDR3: CASSSPGLSETQYF; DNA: TGTGCCAGCAGTTCCCCGGGACTATCAGAGACCCAGTACTTC
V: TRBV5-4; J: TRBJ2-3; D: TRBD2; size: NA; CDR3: CASSGGPKRGKDTQYF; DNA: TGTGCCAGCAGCGGAGGCCCCAAGCGGGGGAAAGATACGCAGTATTTT
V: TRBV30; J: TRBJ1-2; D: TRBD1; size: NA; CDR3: CAWSVDRGHGYTF; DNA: TGTGCCTGGAGTGTAGACAGGGGGCATGGCTACACCTTC
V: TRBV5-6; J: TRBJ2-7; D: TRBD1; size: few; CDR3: CASSPIPGQSLSEQYF; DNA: TGTGCCAGCAGCCCAATTCCGGGACAGTCTCTATCCGAGCAGTACTTC
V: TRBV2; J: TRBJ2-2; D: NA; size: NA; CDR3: CASTFTGELFF; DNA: TGTGCCAGCACTTTCACCGGGGAGCTGTTTTTT
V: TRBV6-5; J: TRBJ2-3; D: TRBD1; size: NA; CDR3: CASSSGQGSTDTQYF; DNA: TGTGCCAGCAGTTCGGGACAGGGTAGCACAGATACGCAGTATTTT
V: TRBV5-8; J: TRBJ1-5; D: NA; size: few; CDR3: CASSPRGQPQHF; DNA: TGTGCCAGCAGCCCCAGGGGTCAGCCCCAGCATTTT
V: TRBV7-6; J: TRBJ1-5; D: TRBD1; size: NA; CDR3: CASSLDTGGPQHF; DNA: TGTGCCAGCAGCTTAGATACAGGGGGACCCCAGCATTTT
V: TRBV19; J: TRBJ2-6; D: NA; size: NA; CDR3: CASSIGGAGANVLTF; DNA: TGTGCCAGTAGTATCGGTGGAGCTGGGGCCAACGTCCTGACTTTC
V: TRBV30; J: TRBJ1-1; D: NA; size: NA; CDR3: CAWSWAGPTEAFF; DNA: TGTGCCTGGAGTTGGGCAGGGCCCACTGAAGCTTTCTTT
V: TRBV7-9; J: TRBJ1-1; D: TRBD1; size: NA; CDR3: CSSSLWGQGENTEAFF; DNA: TGTTCCAGCAGCTTATGGGGACAGGGGGAAAACACTGAAGCTTTCTTT
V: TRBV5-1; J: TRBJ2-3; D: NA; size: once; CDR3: CASAEGGSTDTQYF; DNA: TGCGCCAGCGCGGAAGGGGGAAGCACAGATACGCAGTATTTT
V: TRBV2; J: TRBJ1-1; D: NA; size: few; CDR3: CASRQGNTEAFF; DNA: TGTGCCAGCAGGCAGGGGAACACTGAAGCTTTCTTT
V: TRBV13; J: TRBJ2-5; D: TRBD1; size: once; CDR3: CASSQQGARETQYF; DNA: TGTGCCAGCAGCCAGCAGGGGGCGAGGGAGACCCAGTACTTC
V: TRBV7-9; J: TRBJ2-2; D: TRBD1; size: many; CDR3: CAGRDRLRGELFF; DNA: TGTGCCGGCCGGGACAGGCTCAGAGGGGAGCTGTTTTTT
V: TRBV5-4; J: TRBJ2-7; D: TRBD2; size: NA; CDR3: CASSLLSGGSEQYF; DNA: TGTGCCAGCAGCTTGCTGTCGGGGGGGTCCGAGCAGTACTTC
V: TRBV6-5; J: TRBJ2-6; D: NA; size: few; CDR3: CASSYEASGANVLTF; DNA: TGTGCCAGCAGTTACGAGGCATCTGGGGCCAACGTCCTGACTTTC
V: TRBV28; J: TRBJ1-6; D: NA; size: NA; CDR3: CASSQGSRSYNSPLHF; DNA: TGTGCCAGCAGTCAGGGGTCGAGGTCCTATAATTCACCCCTCCACTTT
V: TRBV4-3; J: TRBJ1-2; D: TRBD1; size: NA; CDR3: CASSQGIPGTGINYGYTF; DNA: TGCGCCAGCAGCCAAGGCATCCCCGGGACAGGCATTAACTATGGCTACACCTTC
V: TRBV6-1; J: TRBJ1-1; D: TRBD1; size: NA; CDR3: CASGKGAGGTEAFF; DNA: TGTGCCAGTGGTAAAGGGGCAGGGGGGACTGAAGCTTTCTTT
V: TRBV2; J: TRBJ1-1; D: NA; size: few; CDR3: CASSVGRGEAFF; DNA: TGTGCCAGCAGTGTAGGCAGGGGTGAAGCTTTCTTT
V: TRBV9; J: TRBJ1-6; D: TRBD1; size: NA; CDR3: CASSVEWRGTANSPLHF; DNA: TGTGCCAGCAGCGTAGAGTGGAGGGGGACAGCTAATTCACCCCTCCACTTT
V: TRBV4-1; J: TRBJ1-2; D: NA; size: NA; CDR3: CASSQGANLGYGYTF; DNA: TGCGCCAGCAGCCAAGGAGCTAATCTCGGCTATGGCTACACCTTC
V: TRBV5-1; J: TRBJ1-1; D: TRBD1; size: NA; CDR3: CASSLTPGGSNTEAFF; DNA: TGCGCCAGCAGCTTGACGCCAGGGGGCTCGAACACTGAAGCTTTCTTT